This TCR beta chain was identified in a study of shared clonotypes between healthy human individuals (dated by TCRdb to 2020 to 2022). Regarding the complete study: The cohort included three men and two women between 18 and 49 years of age. For each donor, three plates each were used for CD4 naive and CD4 memory, two plates were used for CD8 naive, and one plate was used for CD8 memory. Leukapheresis yielded between about 0.85 and 9 billion PBMCs per donor. To increase sequencing depth and limit assay-specific biases, different laboratories used diverse techniques to prepare libraries and sequence TCR repertoires. To estimate repertoire size and how much clonotype sharing occurs between individuals, the study deeply sequenced the blood TCR repertoires of 5 or 6 healthy adults. The paper as a whole reports these results and caveats: Compared with non-shared clonotypes, clonotypes shared by all four sorted-subset donors had higher generation probabilities. Pairwise subsampling indicated that sequencing depth was expected to affect the degree of clonotype sharing among donors. The genetic and exposure-history diversity represented was limited by the small number of donors. Sampling was restricted to blood, and TCR repertoires in tissue are likely to differ from TCR repertoires in blood. Incomplete sequencing was indicated by rarefaction of sorted-subset datasets, despite the large sequencing depth. Sharing across several donors was observed for around 4.8% of naive CD4, about 4% of naive CD8, roughly 2.3% of memory CD4, and about 0.4% of memory CD8 clonotypes. Naive subsets generally had larger estimated clonotype richness than memory subsets.

TCR CDR3 regions were amplified from genomic DNA by multiplex PCR using the deep immunoSEQ assay. Genomic DNA extracted from each cell subset was distributed evenly over all wells of several immunoSEQ 96-well plates, and each plate served as one replicate. For sorted subsets, around 0.2 ug of genomic DNA, equivalent to tens of thousands of T cell genomes, went into each replicate PCR. The purified libraries were quantified using a Qubit 3.0 fluorometer, sized with a Bioanalyzer 2100, and then quantified again using the KAPA Library Quantification kit. A separate single-read 150-cycle Illumina NextSeq 550 flow cell was used to sequence each immunoSEQ 96-well plate. From the authors' description of their analysis: Because the immunoSEQ output held only junctional sequences and lacked quality scores, the filtering could not match the filtering applied to full-length reads. To assign V/J genes and CDR3, sequences were annotated against IMGT germline references using PyIR, a Python wrapper for IgBLAST v1.9. Reads with weak V/J assignments (E-value above 1e-6), missing CDR3, stop codons, out-of-frame junctions, or ambiguous translated residues were removed. V3J clonotypes were defined by identical inferred V gene, J gene, and CDR3 amino acid sequence. To compute the percentage overlap between repertoires, the number of shared unique clonotypes was divided by the size of the smaller repertoire. RTK rarefaction, the Chao1 estimator, and Recon v2.1 estimates of unobserved clonotypes were used to assess repertoire richness. Generation probabilities for all TCRbeta clonotypes obtained by the gDNA method from several donors were computed using OLGA. TCRdb retrieved this table from immuneACCESS and kept in-frame rearrangements only. Not all clones are present; in checked studies, unresolved V genes account for under half, and no reason is known for the remainder. D and trimming come from the DNA, and the V and J calls and clone size come from that table. This sample lists 300,000 to 400,000 clones; roughly 84% were detected once. The top ten clonotypes cover 15% to 20% of the sample.

CDR1 and CDR2 were assigned from the germline V gene as MRHNA and SNTAGT. V drops 5 bases and J drops 5 bases, leaving 15 bases in between. Counted from cysteine to phenylalanine, this CDR3 has 14 amino acids. Here the CDR3 DNA is all that survives: 42 bases in frame from base 1. Donors were healthy HIV-negative adults with no recently reported acute infections or vaccinations. Only Caucasian adults living in Nashville, Tennessee, USA were represented among the donors. CD8 memory samples consisted of magnetically selected CD45RO+ cells combined with CCR7-negative CD45RA+ effector memory (TemRA) cells. Blood was collected by leukapheresis, and PBMCs were isolated by Ficoll-Histopaque density gradient centrifugation and then cryopreserved in liquid nitrogen vapor phase. Analytical flow cytometry was used to check the purity and quantity of every magnetically sorted T cell population. From each sorted fraction, genomic DNA was isolated and quantified by UV absorbance on a Nanodrop 2000c.

To note about this clone: Its binding antigen is unknown. The input lacks base qualities; no much larger clone sits a single base away.

The clonotype originates from a man aged 18 to 29 in good health. Source material: memory CD8+ T cells sorted from blood. Read against the paper, the sample's cell subset or site label means: CD45RO+ cells pooled with CCR7-negative TemRA cells. The sequence links TRBV6-4 to TRBJ1-2; perhaps TRBD1 is the D gene, with 5 bases matching. Here is the DNA: TGTGCCAGCAGTCCGCGAGAAGGGGTTTATGGCTACACCTTC. Its amino acids are CASSPREGVYGYTF.